The rows below give T cell receptor beta chains drawn from one sample of a study of shared clonotypes between healthy human individuals. Clones were read by immunoSEQ multiplex PCR, and TCRdb kept only the in-frame ones, dropping some. The sample consists of 1.5 million to 1.9 million clones, 98% of them appearing once. The sample comprised naive CD4+ T cells sorted from blood. These receptor sequences come from a man under 40 in good health. Each CDR3 is given with its conserved first and last residue. The D gene is left open where the match is weak.

TRBD1 TRBJ2-1 TRBV9 TGTGCCAGCAGCGTAGTATCTAGGACAGGGTTGAATGAGCAGTTCTTC CASSVVSRTGLNEQFF
- TRBJ2-1 TRBV19 TGTGCCAGTAGTGACCGGTGGAATGAGCAGTTCTTC CASSDRWNEQFF
TRBD1 TRBJ2-7 TRBV28 TGTGCCACAGACAGGGGTCGGTACGAGCAGTACTTC CATDRGRYEQYF
- TRBJ2-3 TRBV13 TGTGCCAGCAGCTTTCGCCGGGATACGCAGTATTTT CASSFRRDTQYF
- TRBJ1-4 TRBV18 TGTGCCAGCTCAAGCTCGATAGGGCGGCCTAATGAAAAACTGTTTTTT CASSSSIGRPNEKLFF
- TRBJ2-6 TRBV7-2 TGTGCCAGCAGCCGTACAGCATCTGGGGCCAACGTCCTGACTTTC CASSRTASGANVLTF
- TRBJ1-3 TRBV6-6 TGTGCCAGCAAGCTTGGAAACACCATATATTTT CASKLGNTIYF
TRBD1 TRBJ1-5 TRBV7-2 TGTGCCAGCAGCTTAGGAGACAGGGTAATGAATCAGCCCCAGCATTTT CASSLGDRVMNQPQHF
TRBD1 TRBJ2-7 TRBV6-5 TGTGCCAGCAGTTACGGCCGGACAGGCTACGAGCAGTACTTC CASSYGRTGYEQYF
- TRBJ2-3 TRBV28 TGTGCCAGCACCAAAGGTCGGGGTTCGCATTATACGCAGTATTTT CASTKGRGSHYTQYF
- TRBJ2-5 TRBV19 TGTGCCAGTAGTACCCGCGAATTCCAGTACTTC CASSTREFQYF
- TRBJ2-5 TRBV19 TGTGCCAGTAGTATGGGACAACAGGAGACCCAGTACTTC CASSMGQQETQYF
TRBD2 TRBJ2-7 TRBV28 TGTGCCAGCAAAGCGGGAGTGGGGTACGAGCAGTACTTC CASKAGVGYEQYF
- TRBJ2-3 TRBV5-1 TGCGCCACCACCCCTGATCCTGGGGGAGATACGCAGTATTTT CATTPDPGGDTQYF
TRBD1 TRBJ1-2 TRBV6-6 TGTGCCAGCATAGAGGGACAGTCTAACTATGGCTACACCTTC CASIEGQSNYGYTF
TRBD1 TRBJ1-2 TRBV18 TGTGCCAGCTCACCGACAGGGGAAGTTAACTATGGCTACACCTTC CASSPTGEVNYGYTF
- TRBJ2-7 TRBV28 TGTGCCAGCAGTCTTTTCTACTACGAGCAGTACTTC CASSLFYYEQYF
- TRBJ2-5 TRBV28 TGTGCCAGCGCCCGGGTACAAGAGACCCAGTACTTC CASARVQETQYF
- TRBJ2-7 TRBV29-1 TGCAGCGGGGGCCGCGGGAACGAGCAGTACTTC CSGGRGNEQYF
- TRBJ2-2 TRBV28 TGTGCCAGCAGGGAATTTCCCGGGGAGCTGTTTTTT CASREFPGELFF